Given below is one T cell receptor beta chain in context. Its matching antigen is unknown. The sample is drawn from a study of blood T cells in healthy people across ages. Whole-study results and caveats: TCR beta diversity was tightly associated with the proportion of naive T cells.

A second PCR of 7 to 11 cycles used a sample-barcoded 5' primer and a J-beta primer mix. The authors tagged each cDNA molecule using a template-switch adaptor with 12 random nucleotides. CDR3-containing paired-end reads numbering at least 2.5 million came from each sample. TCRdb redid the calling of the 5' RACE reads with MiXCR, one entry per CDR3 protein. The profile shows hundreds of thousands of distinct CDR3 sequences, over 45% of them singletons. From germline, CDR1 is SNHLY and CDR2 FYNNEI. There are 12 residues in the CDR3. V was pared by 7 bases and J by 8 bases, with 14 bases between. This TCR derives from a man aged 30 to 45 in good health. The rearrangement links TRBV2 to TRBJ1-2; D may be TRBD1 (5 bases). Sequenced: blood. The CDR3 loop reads CASKGSGWGYTF. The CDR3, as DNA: TGTGCCAGCAAGGGGAGCGGTTGGGGCTACACCTTC.